This T cell receptor beta chain was identified in a study of cytomegalovirus exposure and HLA in healthy donors. V shed 3 bases and J 2 bases; nucleotides not matched to a gene: 12. Germline V gene sequence: CDR1 MNHEY, CDR2 SMNVEV (reference sequence). CDR3 length: 17 amino acids. The PCR made use of 60 Vbeta and 13 Jbeta primers. Data came from immunoSEQ multiplex PCR; TCRdb stores just in-frame clones and leaves some out. The sample shows some 200,000 clones, 9.5% to 15% of them seen only once. The chain carries TRBV27 and TRBJ1-2; TRBD1 agrees at 7 bases. The TCR comes from a man in his fifties in good health and CMV-seropositive. Sequenced input: PBMCs. As DNA, the CDR3 is TGTGCCAGCAGTTTCTCCTACCAAACAGGGGCAAACTATGGCTACACCTTC. The encoded protein is CASSFSYQTGANYGYTF.